This TCR beta chain is from a study of T cells after yellow fever vaccination. Each CDR3 protein gets one entry after TCRdb re-called the 5' RACE reads with MiXCR. The sample holds 250,000 to 350,000 distinct CDR3 sequences, around 9.3% seen once. This clonotype has ten or more counts. This clonotype was obtained from a man aged 18 to 30 who received the YFV17D yellow fever vaccine. Here the sequenced sample was CD4+ T cells sorted from PBMCs, taken 5 days after the yellow fever booster vaccination.

The CDR3 sequence: CASSLWGSYEQYV. CDR3 bases: TGTGCCAGCAGTTTATGGGGGAGCTACGAGCAGTACGTC. The V gene is TRBV12-3 or TRBV12-4, the J gene TRBJ2-7; D could derive from TRBD1 or TRBD2 (5 bases each). This CDR3 spans 13 amino acids. V was pared by 2 bases and J by 3 bases, with 8 bases between.